One sample yielded the 21 T cell receptor beta chains listed below, sequenced in a study of T cell repertoires in cytomegalovirus infection. In TCRdb, the reads were re-called with MiXCR into one record per CDR3 protein. The profile covers hundreds of thousands of distinct CDR3 sequences, with roughly a tenth appearing a single time and around 2.4% taken by the ten largest. Material for sequencing was PBMCs. These receptors came from a human donor in good health (CMV status not recorded). Some clones in this sample may be carry-over from other donors' samples.

The sample holds many counts of this clonotype. This chain connects TRBV20-1 to TRBJ2-3; D unresolved. The germline CDR1 and CDR2 sequences are DFQATT and SNEGSKA (reference sequence). Deletions cut 0 bases from V and 0 bases from J, with 7 bases between. The CDR3 is made up of 14 amino acids. The CDR3 region is CSARDGASTDTQYF. The CDR3 bases are TGCAGTGCTAGAGATGGAGCTAGCACAGATACGCAGTATTTT.

The sample holds many counts of this clonotype. J is TRBJ1-4 and V is TRBV6-5; 9 nucleotides align to TRBD1. CDR1 MNHEY and CDR2 SVGAGI come from the germline V gene. V shed 4 bases and J 0 bases; nucleotides not matched to a gene: 12. The CDR3 is 19 residues long. CDR3 sequence (DNA): TGTGCCAGCAGTTCCGTCCGTACAGGGGGCCCCCCAACTAATGAAAAACTGTTTTTT. This codes for CASSSVRTGGPPTNEKLFF.

The V call is TRBV12-5, the J call TRBJ1-2; a possible D gene is TRBD1 (6 bases). This CDR3 is 13 amino acids long. Per the germline V gene, CDR1 is LGHNT and CDR2 is FRNRAP. V was trimmed by 3 bases and J by 8 bases, leaving 13 bases between them. Written as DNA, the CDR3 is TGTGCTAGTGGTTTCAACAGGGCTAGAGGCTACACCTTC. Protein: CASGFNRARGYTF.

This clonotype was detected many times. This chain links TRBV18 with TRBJ1-1; no clear D. V was shortened by 2 bases and J by 2 bases, with 6 bases between the two germline ends. The CDR3 totals 13 residues. Per germline, CDR1 KGHSH and CDR2 LQKENI. The chain's CDR3 is CASSPSGNTEAFF. CDR3 in DNA: TGTGCCAGCTCACCATCGGGTAACACTGAAGCTTTCTTT.

This clonotype was counted many times. The chain joins TRBV7-9 to TRBJ2-5; 8 bases are shared with TRBD1. The germline CDR1 and CDR2 sequences are SEHNR and FQNEAQ (reference sequence). The CDR3 runs 15 residues. The J segment lost 1 base and the V segment lost 5 bases, leaving 6 bases of the junction unmatched. The CDR3 sequence: CASSLTGGIQETQYF. CDR3 in DNA: TGTGCCAGCAGCCTTACAGGGGGAATCCAAGAGACCCAGTACTTC.

This clonotype has a count of ten or more. The V gene is TRBV14, the J gene TRBJ2-1; 7 nucleotides match TRBD1. The CDR3 extends over 15 amino acids. Germline loops: CDR1 SGHDN, CDR2 FVKESK. V trimming: 4 bases; J trimming: 2 bases; junction bases outside the gene matches: 5. CDR3 coding DNA: TGTGCCAGCAGCCCAACGGACAGGACCTACAATGAGCAGTTCTTC. The encoded protein is CASSPTDRTYNEQFF.

There are many counts of this clonotype. The chain uses TRBV3-1 and TRBJ2-3; 7 bases line up with TRBD2. Germline CDR1 reads LGHDT; CDR2 reads YNNKEL (reference sequence). The CDR3 covers 17 residues. After removal of 4 bases from V and 2 bases from J, the junction contained 12 bases not matched to a gene. The CDR3 coding sequence is TGTGCCAGCAGCCCAACTCGAGCGGGGCCTAACACAGATACGCAGTATTTT. Protein: CASSPTRAGPNTDTQYF.

In its sample, this clonotype was seen many times. The chain has TRBV28 and TRBJ1-5, with no clear D. Trimming shortened V by 6 bases and J by 2 bases, and 11 bases separated the two germline ends. The CDR3 totals 14 residues. Germline V lookup: CDR1 MDHEN, CDR2 SYDVKM. CDR3 sequence: CASSQGRGNQPQHF. In DNA form, the CDR3 reads TGTGCCAGCAGCCAAGGACGTGGCAATCAGCCCCAGCATTTT.

There are many counts of this clonotype. The V gene is TRBV28, the J gene TRBJ2-1; 7 positions agree with TRBD1. The V segment lost 5 bases and the J segment 14 bases; nucleotides outside the gene matches: 9. The germline gives CDR1 MDHEN, CDR2 SYDVKM. The CDR3 consists of 12 residues. The CDR3 loop is CASSVRDRRKFF. The CDR3 DNA sequence: TGTGCCAGCAGTGTTCGGGACAGAAGAAAGTTCTTC.

This clonotype was seen ten or more times. This chain connects TRBV6-2 or TRBV6-3 to TRBJ2-1; D possibly corresponds to TRBD1 (6 bases). Germline CDR1 and CDR2: MNHEY and SVGEGT. There are 14 residues in the CDR3. V shed 10 bases and J shed 0 bases, with 13 bases lying between them. The CDR3 region is CATLGAGSYNEQFF. The CDR3 DNA reads TGTGCCACCCTGGGGGCCGGCTCCTACAATGAGCAGTTCTTC.

This clonotype was detected ten times or more. This chain joins TRBV4-1 and TRBJ2-5, with 12 nucleotides matching TRBD2. V shed 3 bases, J shed 5 bases, and the junction held 13 bases outside the gene matches. The CDR3 loop spans 18 amino acids. The germline V gene encodes CDR1 MGHRA and CDR2 YSYEKL. The CDR3 reads CASSQVPGLAGGFETQYF. The CDR3, as DNA: TGCGCCAGCAGCCAGGTCCCGGGACTAGCGGGCGGTTTCGAGACCCAGTACTTC.

This clonotype was counted ten times or more. This rearrangement joins TRBV18 to TRBJ1-2; TRBD1 aligns across 9 bases. Germline values: CDR1 KGHSH, CDR2 LQKENI. The trim removed 5 bases at V and 5 bases at J, leaving 9 bases unmatched. The CDR3 is 15 residues long. Here the CDR3 DNA reads TGTGCCAGCTCATCTTCGGGACAGGGCCTTTATGGCTACACCTTC. The encoded protein is CASSSSGQGLYGYTF.

This clonotype has a count of ten or more. The chain joins TRBV7-2 to TRBJ2-3; a possible D gene is TRBD1 (5 bases). Germline CDR1 reads SGHTA; CDR2 reads FQGNSA. Trimming took 5 bases from V and 6 from J, leaving 15 bases between them. CDR3 length: 14 amino acids. The CDR3 protein is CASSTRGNKDTQYF. In DNA form, the CDR3 reads TGTGCCAGCAGCACAAGGGGTAACAAGGATACGCAGTATTTT.

In this sample, this clonotype turned up many times. V gene TRBV5-6 combines with J gene TRBJ1-6; no firm D call. From germline, CDR1 is SGHDT and CDR2 YYEEEE. Between the trimmed V and J ends, which lost 0 bases and 8 bases, there was a span of 6 bases. The CDR3 spans 13 residues. CDR3 in amino acids: CASSLGTDSPLHF. Written as DNA, the CDR3 is TGTGCCAGCAGCTTGGGGACGGATTCACCCCTCCACTTT.

As regards this clonotype: An end of the junction differs from the germline gene, which may be a read error. The chain uses TRBV7-9 and TRBJ2-7, with D unclear. This CDR3 contains 12 residues. Germline loops: CDR1 SEHNR, CDR2 FQNEAQ (reference sequence). The DNA for the CDR3 is TGTGCCAGCAGCTTAGGACGATACGAGCAGAACTTC. This codes for CASSLGRYEQNF.

The table lists this clonotype with many counts. The CDR3 bases are TGTGCCAGCAGCCAATTTTCTAGCGGGGGTTACAATGAGCAGTTCTTC. It encodes CASSQFSSGGYNEQFF. This chain links TRBV11-3 with TRBJ2-1, with 10 bases fitting TRBD2. In germline, CDR1 is SGHNT, CDR2 YENEEA. Losses at the gene ends were 5 bases for V and 4 bases for J; bases not matched to a gene: 8. The CDR3 covers 16 residues.

In its sample, this clonotype was seen many times. The chain carries TRBV6-1 and TRBJ2-5; the match to TRBD1 covers 7 bases. The CDR3 consists of 13 residues. Germline V lookup: CDR1 MNHNS, CDR2 SASEGT. The trim removed 5 bases at V and 5 bases at J, leaving 5 bases unmatched. The CDR3 bases are TGTGCCAGCAGTTATACAGGGGAGGAGACCCAGTACTTC. Translating gives CASSYTGEETQYF.

The J gene is TRBJ1-4, the V gene TRBV7-9; 12 bases line up with TRBD1. J gave up 0 bases and V 4 bases, and 6 bases lay outside the gene matches. CDR3 length: 18 residues. CDR1 SEHNR and CDR2 FQNEAQ come from the germline V gene (reference sequence). Written as DNA, the CDR3 is TGTGCCAGCAGCTCCCCCGGGACAGGGGGCTCAACTAATGAAAAACTGTTTTTT. Protein: CASSSPGTGGSTNEKLFF. The variable domain in full, with the rest retrieved from reference TRBV7-9 and TRBJ1-4, is DTGVSQNPRHKITKRGQNVTFRCDPISEHNRLYWYRQTLGQGPEFLTYFQNEAQLEKSRLLSDRFSAERPKGSFSTLEIQRTEQGDSAMYLCASSSPGTGGSTNEKLFFGSGTQLSVL.

This chain links TRBV5-4 with TRBJ2-1; no definite D call. Looked up from germline, CDR1 is SGHNT and CDR2 is YYREEE (reference sequence). This CDR3 is 15 amino acids long. Deletions cut 3 bases from V and 2 bases from J, with 12 bases between. The CDR3 coding sequence is TGTGCCAGCAGCTCTGACGGTCCCACCTACAATGAGCAGTTCTTC. It translates to CASSSDGPTYNEQFF.

Many counts were recorded for this clonotype. The chain carries TRBV29-1 and TRBJ2-7; D gene ambiguous. There are 12 residues in the CDR3. CDR1 is SQVTM and CDR2 is ANQGSEA in the germline V gene. The V and J ends lost 4 bases and 0 bases respectively, with 7 bases between them. The CDR3 is CSVAHLSYEQYF. The CDR3 region has the DNA TGCAGCGTTGCCCACCTCTCCTACGAGCAGTACTTC.

In its sample, this clonotype was seen many times. The chain couples TRBV29-1 to TRBJ2-3; either TRBD1 or TRBD2 may supply D (6 bases each). Germline-derived CDR1 and CDR2 are SQVTM and ANQGSEA. V dropped 4 bases and J dropped 3 bases, with 11 bases sitting between them. CDR3 length: 13 amino acids. The CDR3 loop is CSVGGGGTDTQYF. The DNA of the CDR3 is TGCAGCGTTGGAGGAGGGGGGACAGATACGCAGTATTTT.